This TCR beta chain is drawn from a study of CD8 T cells in ankylosing spondylitis. Study findings and constraints: Disease-associated clones were reportedly significantly overrepresented in matched ankylosing spondylitis synovial fluid. A TCR beta motif made of eight highly homologous variants seemed typical of ankylosing spondylitis blood.

CDR3 length: 15 amino acids. Germline values: CDR1 SGHDT, CDR2 YYEEEE. V shed 4 bases, J shed 3 bases, and the junction held 10 bases outside the gene matches. This clonotype was seen a handful of times. Its antigen is not identified. A quantitative 5'-RACE method, one with molecular barcodes, was used to make TCR beta libraries. Each CDR3 protein is one row after TCRdb ran MiXCR on the 5' RACE reads. The table records a few hundred thousand distinct CDR3 sequences, about 7.3% of them present only once. The rearrangement uses TRBV5-6 and TRBJ2-7; 7 positions agree with TRBD2. The receptor was derived from a male donor with ankylosing spondylitis. Sequences were obtained from blood, either unsorted or a sorted T cell fraction (not recorded which). The CDR3 spells CASSPLGEGLYEQYF. CDR3 coding DNA: TGTGCCAGCAGCCCCTTGGGGGAGGGCCTCTACGAGCAGTACTTC. Drawing the rest from reference TRBV5-6 and TRBJ2-7, the complete variable domain is DAGVTQSPTHLIKTRGQQVTLRCSPKSGHDTVSWYQQALGQGPQFIFQYYEEEERQRGNFPDRFSGHQFPNYSSELNVNALLLGDSALYLCASSPLGEGLYEQYFGPGTRLTVT.